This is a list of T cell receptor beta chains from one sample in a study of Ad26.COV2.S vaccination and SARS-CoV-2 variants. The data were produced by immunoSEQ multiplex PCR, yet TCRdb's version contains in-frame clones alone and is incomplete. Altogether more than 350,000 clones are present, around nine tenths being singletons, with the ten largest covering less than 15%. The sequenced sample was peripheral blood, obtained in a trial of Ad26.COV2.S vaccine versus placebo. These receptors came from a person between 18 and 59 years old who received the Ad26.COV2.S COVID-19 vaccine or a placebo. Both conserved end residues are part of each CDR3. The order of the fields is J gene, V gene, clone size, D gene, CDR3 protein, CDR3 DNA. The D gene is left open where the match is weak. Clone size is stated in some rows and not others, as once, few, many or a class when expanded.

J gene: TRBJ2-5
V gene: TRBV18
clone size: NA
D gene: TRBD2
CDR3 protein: CASSPPPSGITETQYF
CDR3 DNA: TGTGCCAGCTCACCACCGCCTAGCGGGATAACAGAGACCCAGTACTTC

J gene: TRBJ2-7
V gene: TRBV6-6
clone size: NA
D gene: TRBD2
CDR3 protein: CASSPSGTYEQYF
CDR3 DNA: TGTGCCAGCAGTCCTAGCGGAACCTACGAGCAGTACTTC

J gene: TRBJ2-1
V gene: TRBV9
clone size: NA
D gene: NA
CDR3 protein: CASSNGGERSYNEQFF
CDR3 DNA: TGTGCCAGCAGCAACGGGGGTGAGCGGAGCTACAATGAGCAGTTCTTC

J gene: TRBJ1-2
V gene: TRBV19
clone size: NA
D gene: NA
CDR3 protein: CASSTRDYKGYTF
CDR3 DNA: TGTGCCAGTAGTACCCGGGATTATAAGGGCTACACCTTC

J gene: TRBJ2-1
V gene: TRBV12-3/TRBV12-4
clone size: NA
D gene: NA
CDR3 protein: CASSLAVGRKQFF
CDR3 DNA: TGTGCCAGCAGTTTAGCGGTCGGACGAAAGCAGTTCTTC

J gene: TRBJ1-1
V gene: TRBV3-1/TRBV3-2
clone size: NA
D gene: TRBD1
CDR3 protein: CASSRMRTGGNTEAFF
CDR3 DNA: TGTGCCAGCAGCCGAATGAGGACAGGGGGGAACACTGAAGCTTTCTTT

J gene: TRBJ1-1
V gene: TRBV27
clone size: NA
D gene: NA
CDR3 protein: CASSLYSGWGWTEAFF
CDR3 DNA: TGTGCCAGCAGTTTATATTCTGGGTGGGGGTGGACTGAAGCTTTCTTT

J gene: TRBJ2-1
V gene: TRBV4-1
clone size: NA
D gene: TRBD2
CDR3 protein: CASSQDPRTSGRAYNEQFF
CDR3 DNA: TGCGCCAGCAGCCAAGATCCCCGAACTAGCGGGAGGGCTTACAATGAGCAGTTCTTC

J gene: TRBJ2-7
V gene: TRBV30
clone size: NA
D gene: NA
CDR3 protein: CAWSLRGGRSYEQYF
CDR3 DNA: TGTGCCTGGAGCCTCCGGGGAGGACGTTCCTACGAGCAGTACTTC

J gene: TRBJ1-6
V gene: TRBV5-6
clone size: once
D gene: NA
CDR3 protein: CASSLFGGAGNSPLHF
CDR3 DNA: TGTGCCAGCAGCTTGTTTGGGGGCGCGGGTAATTCACCCCTCCACTTT

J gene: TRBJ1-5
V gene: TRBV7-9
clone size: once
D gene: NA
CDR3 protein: CASSLEGGFNSNQPQHF
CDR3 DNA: TGTGCCAGCAGCCTAGAGGGGGGGTTTAATAGCAATCAGCCCCAGCATTTT

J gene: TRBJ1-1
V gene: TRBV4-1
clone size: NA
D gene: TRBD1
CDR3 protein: CASSQFKQGASTEAFF
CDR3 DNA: TGCGCCAGCAGCCAATTTAAACAGGGGGCGAGCACTGAAGCTTTCTTT

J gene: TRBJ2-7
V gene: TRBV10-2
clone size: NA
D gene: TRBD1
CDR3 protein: CASSDKGRGLTSYEQYF
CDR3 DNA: TGCGCCAGCAGTGATAAGGGCAGGGGGTTAACTTCCTACGAGCAGTACTTC

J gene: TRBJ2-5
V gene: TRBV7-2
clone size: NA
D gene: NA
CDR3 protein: CASSFVARQETQYF
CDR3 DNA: TGTGCCAGCAGCTTTGTGGCTCGCCAAGAGACCCAGTACTTC

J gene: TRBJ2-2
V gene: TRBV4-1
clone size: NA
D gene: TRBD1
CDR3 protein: CASSQAGDRANTGELFF
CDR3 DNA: TGCGCCAGCAGCCAAGCCGGGGACAGGGCGAACACCGGGGAGCTGTTTTTT

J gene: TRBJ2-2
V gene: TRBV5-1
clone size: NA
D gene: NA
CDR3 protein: CASSLGGNTGELFF
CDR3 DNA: TGCGCCAGCAGCCTGGGGGGAAACACCGGGGAGCTGTTTTTT

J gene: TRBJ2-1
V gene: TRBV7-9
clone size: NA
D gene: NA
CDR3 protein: CASSLDSRSNEQFF
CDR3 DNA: TGTGCCAGCAGCTTAGACTCTAGGTCCAATGAGCAGTTCTTC

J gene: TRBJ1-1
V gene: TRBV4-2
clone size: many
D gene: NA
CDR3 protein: CASSQDWTENTEAFF
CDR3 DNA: TGTGCCAGCAGCCAAGATTGGACCGAGAACACTGAAGCTTTCTTT

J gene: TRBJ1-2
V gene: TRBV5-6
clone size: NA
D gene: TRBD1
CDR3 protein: CASSLQGAYGYTF
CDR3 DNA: TGTGCCAGCAGTCTTCAGGGGGCCTATGGCTACACCTTC

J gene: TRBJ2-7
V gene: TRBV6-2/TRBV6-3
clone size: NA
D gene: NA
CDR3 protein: CASSLRVTGFKQYF
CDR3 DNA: TGTGCCAGCAGCCTACGGGTTACAGGGTTCAAGCAGTACTTC

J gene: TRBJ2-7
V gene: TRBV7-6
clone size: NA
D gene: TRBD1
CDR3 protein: CASSFGTGEDEQYF
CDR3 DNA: TGTGCCAGCAGTTTTGGGACAGGGGAGGACGAGCAGTACTTC

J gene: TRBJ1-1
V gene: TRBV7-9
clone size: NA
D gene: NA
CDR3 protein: CASSSPGLSAEAFF
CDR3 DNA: TGTGCCAGCAGCTCGCCGGGCCTGAGCGCTGAAGCTTTCTTT

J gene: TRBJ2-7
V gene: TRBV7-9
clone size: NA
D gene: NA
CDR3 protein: CASRVTGTGDYEQYF
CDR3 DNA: TGTGCCAGCCGTGTTACAGGGACGGGGGACTACGAGCAGTACTTC

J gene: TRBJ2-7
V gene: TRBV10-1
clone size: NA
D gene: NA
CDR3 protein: CASCTTDISYEQYF
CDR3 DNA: TGCGCCAGTTGTACGACAGACATATCCTACGAGCAGTACTTC

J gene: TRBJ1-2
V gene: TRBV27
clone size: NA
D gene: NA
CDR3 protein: CASSLFPGRNYGYTF
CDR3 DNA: TGTGCCAGCAGTTTATTCCCAGGGCGTAACTATGGCTACACCTTC

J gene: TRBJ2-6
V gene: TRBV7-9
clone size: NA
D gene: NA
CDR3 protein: CASSLTGLSGANVLTF
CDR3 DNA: TGTGCCAGCAGCTTGACGGGGCTATCTGGGGCCAACGTCCTGACTTTC